This T cell receptor (beta chain) was found in a study of blood T cell repertoires in COVID-19. Study context: The study drew acute and convalescent COVID-19 samples from the United States, Italy and Spain.

The length of the CDR3 is 14 residues. V lost 3 bases to trimming and J lost 0 bases, with 6 bases between them. Germline CDR1 MNHNS, CDR2 SASEGT. In the source study's methods: For nucleated cells, counts were estimated from reference gene primer amplification. Using immunoSEQ multiplex PCR, the repertoire was profiled, and TCRdb retains in-frame clones only, with some absent. V, J and clone size are those of that table, while D and trimming were read from the DNA. The repertoire holds about 68,000 clones, with 75% to 95% as singletons. The genes are TRBV6-1 and TRBJ1-5; D is unresolved. This sequence originates from a human donor in a cohort sampled during active COVID-19. The sequenced sample consisted of peripheral blood. CDR3 bases: TGTGCCAGCAGTGACGGGTATAGCAATCAGCCCCAGCATTTT. It translates to CASSDGYSNQPQHF.